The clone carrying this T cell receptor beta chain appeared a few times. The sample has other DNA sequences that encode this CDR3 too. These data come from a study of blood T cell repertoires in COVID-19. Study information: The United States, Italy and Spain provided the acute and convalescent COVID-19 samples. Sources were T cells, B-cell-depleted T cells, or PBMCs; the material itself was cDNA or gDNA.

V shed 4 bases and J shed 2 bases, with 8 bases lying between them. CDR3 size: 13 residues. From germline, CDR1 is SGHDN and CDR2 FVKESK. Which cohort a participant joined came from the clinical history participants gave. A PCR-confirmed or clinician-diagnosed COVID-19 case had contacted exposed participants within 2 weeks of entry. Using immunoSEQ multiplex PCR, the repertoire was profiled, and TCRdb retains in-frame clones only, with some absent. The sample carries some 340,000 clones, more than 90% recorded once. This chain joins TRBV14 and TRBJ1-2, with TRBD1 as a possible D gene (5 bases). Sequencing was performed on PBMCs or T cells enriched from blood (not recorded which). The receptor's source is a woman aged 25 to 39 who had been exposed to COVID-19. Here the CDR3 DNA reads TGTGCCAGCAGCCCGACAGCCAACTATGGCTACACCTTC. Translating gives CASSPTANYGYTF.